This TCR beta chain was recorded in a study of blood T cell repertoires in COVID-19. Looking at the study overall: PBMCs, B-cell-depleted T cells, or T cells provided the cDNA or gDNA that made up the material.

The table came from immunoSEQ multiplex PCR; TCRdb's copy has only in-frame clones and leaves some out. The sample has over 65,000 clones, approximately 83% seen once. With 4 bases clipped from V and 4 bases from J, the junction kept 5 bases outside the gene matches. Germline assignment: CDR1 SGDLS and CDR2 YYNGEE. The CDR3 extends over 15 amino acids. The sequence was obtained from a human donor in a cohort sampled during active COVID-19. What was sequenced was peripheral blood. The genes are TRBV9 and TRBJ2-3, with 11 bases lining up with TRBD2. Here the CDR3 DNA reads TGTGCCAGCAGCAATAGCGGGGGGGGTCCAGATACGCAGTATTTT. Its translation: CASSNSGGGPDTQYF.